Each of the 20 T cell receptor beta chains below was sequenced from the same sample in a study of blood T cell repertoires in COVID-19. Assay: immunoSEQ multiplex PCR; the TCRdb copy retains only in-frame clones and omits some. The sample holds around 63,000 clones, over 55% seen once. Sample: peripheral blood. All receptors derive from a woman in her sixties or seventies with COVID-19, enrolled during active disease.

Only a few counts were recorded for this clone. This CDR3 is CATSGRGQGRAEAFF. The CDR3 DNA reads as TGTGCCACCAGCGGGAGAGGACAGGGAAGGGCTGAAGCTTTCTTT. The chain couples TRBV15 to TRBJ1-1; 8 bases line up with TRBD1. The CDR3 is 15 amino acids. The J segment lost 6 bases and the V segment lost 5 bases, leaving 11 bases of the junction unmatched. Germline V gene lookup returns CDR1 LNHNV and CDR2 YYDKDF (reference sequence).

The chain has TRBV19 and TRBJ1-3; D is uncertain. CDR3 length equals 14 residues. V shed 7 bases and J shed 2 bases, with 12 bases lying between them. The germline V gene encodes CDR1 LNHDA and CDR2 SQIVND (reference sequence). CDR3 residues: CASKREKTGNTIYF. In DNA, the CDR3 is TGTGCCAGTAAAAGAGAGAAAACTGGAAACACCATATATTTT.

The table lists this clone with a few counts. The V gene is TRBV4-1, the J gene TRBJ2-3; 7 bases align to TRBD1. CDR3 length: 17 residues. CDR1 and CDR2 (germline): MGHRA, YSYEKL. The J segment lost 4 bases and the V segment lost 2 bases, leaving 12 bases of the junction unmatched. CDR3 DNA sequence: TGCGCCAGCAGCCAACCCGTCCCCCAGGGGGTCTCAGATACGCAGTATTTT. It yields the protein CASSQPVPQGVSDTQYF.

This clone has just a few counts. This sequence joins TRBV28 and TRBJ1-1; D perhaps matches TRBD1 (6 bases). The CDR3 runs 14 residues. The V gene lost 4 bases and the J gene lost 3 bases, with 12 bases spanning the gap. In germline, CDR1 is MDHEN, CDR2 SYDVKM. This CDR3 is CASSSTGSYTEAFF. CDR3 in DNA: TGTGCCAGCAGTTCAACAGGGTCCTACACTGAAGCTTTCTTT.

The CDR3 here is CASSLGLEFGELFF. DNA of the CDR3: TGTGCCAGCAGCTTAGGACTAGAATTCGGGGAGCTGTTTTTT. The chain carries TRBV13 and TRBJ2-2; D may be TRBD2 (5 bases). The CDR3 length is 14 residues. Trimming took off 0 bases at V and 7 bases at J, with 9 bases between the two ends. Per the germline V gene, CDR1 is PRHDT and CDR2 is FYEKMQ (reference sequence).

The chain carries TRBV5-4 and TRBJ1-2, with 10 bases fitting TRBD1. This CDR3 is built from 16 residues. The germline CDR1 and CDR2 sequences are SGHNT and YYREEE (reference sequence). V trimming: 4 bases; J trimming: 4 bases; junction bases outside the gene matches: 10. DNA of the CDR3: TGTGCCAGCAGCGCATCAAGACAGGGGGCCGGCTATGGCTACACCTTC. This sequence encodes CASSASRQGAGYGYTF.

The genes are TRBV7-9 and TRBJ1-2; the D gene is possibly TRBD1 (5 bases). The CDR3 is 15 residues long. In germline, CDR1 is SEHNR, CDR2 FQNEAQ (reference sequence). V was pared by 1 base and J by 0 bases, with 9 bases between. CDR3 sequence: CASSLGAGTNYGYTF. In nucleotides, the CDR3 is TGTGCCAGCAGCTTAGGTGCAGGGACTAACTATGGCTACACCTTC.

The V gene is TRBV6-5, the J gene TRBJ1-1, with D maybe TRBD1 (6 bases). The CDR3 contains 11 residues. Trimming removed 7 bases from V and 11 bases from J, with 14 bases in between. Germline assignment: CDR1 MNHEY and CDR2 SVGAGI. CDR3 nucleotides: TGTGCCAGCATTACACAGGGTGCGGCTTTCTTT. Amino acids: CASITQGAAFF.

This rearrangement joins TRBV6-6 to TRBJ1-6; TRBD1 might be the D (5 bases). The CDR3 extends over 15 amino acids. Germline CDR1 reads MNHNY; CDR2 reads SVGAGI (reference sequence). Trimming took off 0 bases at V and 5 bases at J, with 8 bases between the two ends. The CDR3 loop is CASSYSGRDNSPLHF. The CDR3, as DNA: TGTGCCAGCAGTTACTCGGGCAGGGATAATTCACCCCTCCACTTT.

The rearrangement uses TRBV6-1 and TRBJ2-1, with no clear D. The germline gives CDR1 MNHNS, CDR2 SASEGT. There are 15 residues in the CDR3. Between the trimmed V and J ends, which lost 1 base and 1 base, there was a span of 8 bases. In DNA form, the CDR3 reads TGTGCCAGCAGTGAAGGACACGGATCCTACAATGAGCAGTTCTTC. Its protein is CASSEGHGSYNEQFF.

This clone has a count of ten or more. The chain recombines TRBV7-6 with TRBJ2-1; 13 bases agree with TRBD2. In germline, CDR1 is SGHVS, CDR2 FNYEAQ. CDR3 length: 16 amino acids. V was pared by 4 bases and J by 7 bases, with 7 bases of the junction left unmatched. The CDR3 DNA reads as TGTGCCAGCAGCTCCCGGACTAGCGGGGGAAAGAATGAGCAGTTCTTC. Amino acid sequence: CASSSRTSGGKNEQFF. Complete variable domain (other parts from reference TRBV7-6 and TRBJ2-1): GAGVSQSPRYKVTKRGQDVALRCDPISGHVSLYWYRQALGQGPEFLTYFNYEAQQDKSGLPNDRFSAERPEGSISTLTIQRTEQRDSAMYRCASSSRTSGGKNEQFFGPGTRLTVL.

The J gene is TRBJ1-6, the V gene TRBV4-1; D is unresolved. Germline assignment: CDR1 MGHRA and CDR2 YSYEKL. The germline V and J ends were trimmed by 1 base and 0 bases, with 7 bases remaining between them. The CDR3 spans 16 residues. The CDR3 here is CASSQAATSYNSPLHF. CDR3 bases: TGCGCCAGCAGCCAAGCTGCTACCTCCTATAATTCACCCCTCCACTTT.

V gene TRBV12-5 combines with J gene TRBJ2-1; 12 positions agree with TRBD2. Trimming took 1 base from V and 7 from J; bases not matched to a gene: 2. The length of the CDR3 is 15 residues. CDR1 is LGHNT and CDR2 is FRNRAP in the germline V gene. The CDR3 spells CASGLGLAGENEQFF. The CDR3 nucleotides read TGTGCTAGTGGTTTGGGACTAGCGGGGGAAAATGAGCAGTTCTTC.

The V gene is TRBV19, the J gene TRBJ2-1; tentative D call: TRBD1 (6 bases). CDR1 and CDR2 from the germline V gene are LNHDA and SQIVND (reference sequence). CDR3 size: 13 residues. Between the trimmed V and J ends, which lost 5 bases and 4 bases, there was a span of 9 bases. The CDR3 spells CASSQGPYNEQFF. For the CDR3, the DNA is TGTGCCAGTAGTCAGGGGCCTTACAATGAGCAGTTCTTC.

This clone was counted a single time. The chain has TRBV19 and TRBJ2-1; D remains ambiguous. This CDR3 is built from 12 residues. CDR1 is LNHDA, CDR2 SQIVND, per germline (reference sequence). Trimming left V 8 bases short and J 5 bases short, with 10 bases between. The CDR3 nucleotides read TGTGCCAGTGGTGCACAAAACAATGAGCAGTTCTTC. Translating it yields CASGAQNNEQFF.

The chain uses TRBV7-2 and TRBJ1-2; 9 positions agree with TRBD1. V lost 6 bases and J lost 8; bases outside the gene matches: 7. This CDR3 region has 13 residues. CDR1 and CDR2 from the germline V gene are SGHTA and FQGNSA. The CDR3 region has the DNA TGTGCCAGCAGTCCGGGACAGGGATGGGGCTACACCTTC. Protein product: CASSPGQGWGYTF.

The chain is built from TRBV19 and TRBJ1-2; TRBD1 matches at 7 bases. The CDR3 covers 14 residues. V dropped 4 bases and J dropped 3; count of bases not matched to a gene: 5. Germline V lookup: CDR1 LNHDA, CDR2 SQIVND (reference sequence). The CDR3 spells CASSRQGGDYGYTF. CDR3 nucleotide sequence: TGTGCCAGTAGTAGACAGGGAGGAGACTATGGCTACACCTTC.

The chain employs TRBV10-3 and TRBJ1-2, with D hard to call. From germline, CDR1 is ENHRY and CDR2 SYGVKD. The germline V and J ends were trimmed by 4 bases and 6 bases, with 15 bases remaining between them. The CDR3 consists of 14 residues. As DNA, the CDR3 is TGTGCCATCAGTGCGCGGGAGGGATCCGATGGCTACACCTTC. Residues: CAISAREGSDGYTF.

J is TRBJ1-2 and V is TRBV4-1; 10 positions match TRBD1. Germline assignment: CDR1 MGHRA and CDR2 YSYEKL. The CDR3 has 18 residues. Germline trimming cut 1 base from V and 3 bases from J; bases unmatched to any gene: 11. CDR3 sequence (DNA): TGCGCCAGCAGCCAAGGCCCGGGACAGGGGTCCCTCCACTATGGCTACACCTTC. Translating it yields CASSQGPGQGSLHYGYTF.

The gene calls are TRBV4-1 and TRBJ1-4; 7 bases are a match to TRBD1. J was trimmed by 4 bases and V by 4 bases; bases with no gene match: 3. CDR3 length: 14 residues. Germline V CDR1 and CDR2: MGHRA, YSYEKL. CDR3 residues: CASSPRQGNEKLFF. The CDR3 nucleotides read TGCGCCAGCAGCCCGCGACAGGGTAATGAAAAACTGTTTTTT.